The clone carrying this TCR beta chain was counted many times. What it binds is unknown. Described time point: newly diagnosed GD, antithyroid drugs for less than 3 months. TCR sequences were obtained from RNA taken from PBMCs. The authors drew patients from an endocrinology department in Xi'an, China. This record belongs to a study of regulatory T cells in long-lasting Graves disease. Libraries of TCR beta came from iRepertoire HTBI primers plus Arm-PCR of CDR3 regions. TCRdb reanalysed the multiplex PCR reads using MiXCR and keeps one entry per CDR3 protein. The sample consists of 510,000 or so distinct CDR3 sequences, around 12% of them appearing once. V was pared by 1 base and J by 2 bases, with 8 bases of the junction left unmatched. This CDR3 region has 17 residues. Germline V gene sequence: CDR1 MGHDK, CDR2 SYGVNS. Study findings and constraints: TCR diversity was lower in persistent Graves' patients (versus newly diagnosed ones). Among samples with persistent disease, TRBV28, TRBJ1-2 and TRBJ2-5 were favored.

These data also featured in a second study, about T cells in Graves' hyperthyroidism and ophthalmopathy. That investigation notes: Model output signaled ophthalmopathy a median 6.5 months ahead of onset.

This rearrangement joins TRBV25-1 to TRBJ2-1; 7 bases are a match to TRBD2. This sequence was found in a woman in her thirties with Graves disease. Sequenced here: peripheral blood mononuclear cells (PBMCs), sampled at new diagnosis, from a patient treated with antithyroid drugs. The CDR3 is CASSELWSAGTYNEQFF. CDR3 nucleotide sequence: TGTGCCAGCAGTGAATTATGGTCAGCGGGGACCTACAATGAGCAGTTCTTC.